This record covers a single TCR beta chain. The germline CDR1 and CDR2 sequences are SEHNR and FQNEAQ (reference sequence). This CDR3 region has 15 residues. Trimming took 1 base from V and 1 from J, leaving 11 bases between them. This sample is drawn from a study of blood T cell repertoires in COVID-19. Background on the study: Sources were T cells, B-cell-depleted T cells, or PBMCs; the material itself was cDNA or gDNA.

Recovered status in Cohort 3 required two negative PCRs, clearance, or symptom resolution. Only in-frame clones appear in the TCRdb table, and some are missing; sequencing was by immunoSEQ multiplex PCR. The repertoire holds 250,000 to 300,000 clones, with around nine tenths as singletons. This receptor was obtained from a woman aged 25-40 years who had recovered from COVID-19. The sequencing sample was made of PBMCs or T cells enriched from blood (not recorded which). The chain combines TRBV7-9 with TRBJ2-7; maybe TRBD1 (6 bases). This CDR3 is CASSLVGTQSYEQYF. The CDR3, as DNA: TGTGCCAGCAGCTTAGTGGGGACACAATCCTACGAGCAGTACTTC. The complete variable domain, with remaining parts taken from reference TRBV7-9 and TRBJ2-7, reads DTGVSQNPRHKITKRGQNVTFRCDPISEHNRLYWYRQTLGQGPEFLTYFQNEAQLEKSRLLSDRFSAERPKGSFSTLEIQRTEQGDSAMYLCASSLVGTQSYEQYFGPGTRLTVT.